The TCR beta chain described here comes from a study of technical replicates of blood from a handful of donors. The repertoire was sequenced with immunoSEQ multiplex PCR; TCRdb's copy has only in-frame clones and lacks some. The repertoire holds about 70,000 clones, with just under 97% as singletons. CDR1 and CDR2 from the germline V gene are MNHEY and SVGAGI. After removal of 4 bases from V and 5 bases from J, the junction contained 3 bases not matched to a gene. This CDR3 region has 14 residues. The genes are TRBV6-5 and TRBJ2-1, with 9 bases aligning to TRBD2. This sequence originates from a human donor in good health. The material sequenced was T cells isolated from PBMCs. Here the CDR3 reads CASSSSGGNNEQFF. The CDR3 DNA reads as TGTGCCAGCAGTTCAAGCGGGGGGAACAATGAGCAGTTCTTC.